This TCR beta chain is from a study of blood T cells in healthy people across ages. Germline CDR1 is SGDLS and CDR2 is YYNGEE. The CDR3 consists of 14 residues. The second PCR ran 7 to 11 cycles with a sample-barcoded 5' primer and J-beta primers. TCRdb called the 5' RACE reads again in MiXCR, with one record for every CDR3 protein. The sample lists 650,000 to 1,000,000 distinct CDR3 sequences; 35% to 60% were seen once. This TCR was recovered from a man older than 75 in good health. The sequencing input was blood. The chain has TRBV9 and TRBJ2-7; D tentatively reads TRBD1 or TRBD2 (5 bases each). The J call may not be correct, given that the DNA end is closer to TRBJ2-5. The CDR3, as DNA: TGTGCCAGCAGCGGCAGCCTTTATGGGGGGACCCAGTACTTC. Translated: CASSGSLYGGTQYF.